Presented here are 22 T cell receptor beta chains from one specimen sequenced in a study of naive and memory T cell subsets. Both TRBC1 and TRBC2 were covered by a beta constant-region primer of two equimolar oligonucleotides. Each CDR3 protein is one row after TCRdb ran MiXCR on the UMI-ligation and nested PCR reads. This sample carries 65,000 to 85,000 distinct CDR3 sequences, 10% to 15% of them seen once, and the ten largest clones take 0.7% to 0.95%. The sequenced sample was central memory CD4+ T cells from blood. Receptors originate from a human donor in good health.

This clonotype occurred a few times. The J gene is TRBJ1-6, the V gene TRBV29-1; weak D call: TRBD1 (5 bases). The CDR3 extends over 13 amino acids. Germline assignment: CDR1 SQVTM and CDR2 ANQGSEA. Trimming pared 7 bases from V and 9 bases from J, leaving 16 bases between. Here the CDR3 reads CSAQVGAGSPLHF. CDR3 DNA sequence: TGCAGCGCCCAGGTTGGGGCCGGTTCACCCCTCCACTTT.

This chain uses TRBV19 with TRBJ2-6, with 9 bases identical to TRBD2. The CDR3 length is 17 residues. Per germline, CDR1 LNHDA and CDR2 SQIVND (reference sequence). The junction had 10 bases not matched to a gene; V was cut back by 7 bases and J by 3 bases. CDR3 coding DNA: TGTGCCAGTACCACCTTCTCTAGCGGGAATGGGGCCAACGTCCTGACTTTC. The encoded protein is CASTTFSSGNGANVLTF.

The chain combines TRBV29-1 with TRBJ1-3; 7 nucleotides align to TRBD1. The CDR3 has 16 residues. CDR1 is SQVTM, CDR2 ANQGSEA, per germline. The ends lost 1 base at V and 4 bases at J; junction bases unmatched: 10. CDR3: CSVEGTTADRGNTIYF. In DNA form, the CDR3 reads TGCAGCGTTGAAGGGACCACGGCGGACAGGGGAAACACCATATATTTT. The full variable domain, with the rest looked up from reference TRBV29-1 and TRBJ1-3, is SAVISQKPSRDICQRGTSLTIQCQVDSQVTMMFWYRQQPGQSLTLIATANQGSEATYESGFVIDKFPISRPNLTFSTLTVSNMSPEDSSIYLCSVEGTTADRGNTIYFGEGSWLTVV.

This clonotype was seen more than once but under ten times. The genes are TRBV4-1 and TRBJ1-6; D gene ambiguous. Trimming took off 2 bases at V and 6 bases at J, with 8 bases between the two ends. CDR1 and CDR2 (germline): MGHRA, YSYEKL. The CDR3 totals 14 residues. DNA for the CDR3: TGCGCCAGCAGCCAATCATCGGTTAATTCACCCCTCCACTTT. Its protein is CASSQSSVNSPLHF.

The genes are TRBV7-9 and TRBJ1-3; D is ambiguous. V lost 7 bases, J lost 0 bases, and 7 bases lay in between. The CDR3 runs 13 residues. CDR1 and CDR2 (germline): SEHNR, FQNEAQ (reference sequence). CDR3 DNA: TGTGCCAGCAACGCCATCTCTGGAAACACCATATATTTT. It yields the protein CASNAISGNTIYF.

This clonotype was seen only once. The chain couples TRBV7-8 to TRBJ1-5; unclear D gene. The CDR3 is made up of 13 amino acids. With 3 bases removed from V and 7 bases from J, the gap between germline ends came to 10 bases. CDR1 is SGHVS and CDR2 is FQNEAQ in the germline V gene. CDR3 DNA sequence: TGTGCCAGCAGCTTGAATCTGGAGCAGCCCCAGCATTTT. As protein: CASSLNLEQPQHF. Full variable domain (outside the CDR3, taken from reference TRBV7-8 and TRBJ1-5): GAGVSQSPRYKVAKRGQDVALRCDPISGHVSLFWYQQALGQGPEFLTYFQNEAQLDKSGLPSDRFFAERPEGSVSTLKIQRTQQEDSAVYLCASSLNLEQPQHFGDGTRLSIL.

V gene TRBV29-1 combines with J gene TRBJ2-2, with 7 bases that match TRBD2. The CDR3 is 14 amino acids. Trimming took 6 bases from V and 3 from J; bases not matched to a gene: 7. CDR1 is SQVTM, CDR2 ANQGSEA, per germline. DNA of the CDR3: TGCAGCGTGGGAAGCGGGACTCACACCGGGGAGCTGTTTTTT. Residues: CSVGSGTHTGELFF.

The chain employs TRBV12-3 or TRBV12-4 and TRBJ1-5; possible D gene TRBD1, 6 bases. The CDR3 has 15 residues. The V and J ends lost 5 bases and 5 bases respectively, with 16 bases between them. This CDR3 is CASSPRTGADQPQHF. Written as DNA, the CDR3 is TGTGCCAGCAGTCCTCGGACGGGGGCCGATCAGCCCCAGCATTTT.

In its sample, this clonotype was seen many times. DNA of the CDR3: TGCAGTGCTAGCGGACTAGCGGGAGTGAATGAGCAGTTCTTC. Its protein product is CSASGLAGVNEQFF. The chain is built from TRBV20-1 and TRBJ2-1; TRBD2 aligns across 13 bases. Germline CDR1 is DFQATT and CDR2 is SNEGSKA (reference sequence). V lost 3 bases and J lost 7; bases outside the gene matches: 3. The CDR3 totals 14 residues.

At least ten counts were recorded for this clonotype. The chain employs TRBV25-1 and TRBJ1-2; TRBD1 matches 10 bases. Germline CDR1 MGHDK, CDR2 SYGVNS. J was trimmed by 8 bases and V by 7 bases; bases with no gene match: 1. The CDR3 contains 11 residues. CDR3 sequence reads: CASTGQGGYTF. In nucleotides, the CDR3 is TGTGCCAGCACGGGACAGGGGGGCTACACCTTC.

This clonotype was seen at least ten times. As DNA, the CDR3 is TGTGCCACCAGTACCCCAAGAGACAGGGCCCTATCCTACGAGCAGTACTTC. It is translated as CATSTPRDRALSYEQYF. The V and J genes are TRBV24-1 and TRBJ2-7, with TRBD1 matching over 7 bases. J was trimmed by 1 base and V by 6 bases; bases with no gene match: 14. The germline V gene encodes CDR1 KGHDR and CDR2 SFDVKD. CDR3 length equals 17 residues.

V and J are TRBV4-2 and TRBJ2-7, with a possible D match to TRBD2 (5 bases). CDR1 LGHNA and CDR2 YNFKEQ come from the germline V gene. This CDR3 has 12 residues. Deletions cut 3 bases from V and 9 bases from J, with 12 bases between. CDR3 in amino acids: CASSQPLEAQYF. For the CDR3, the DNA is TGTGCCAGCAGCCAGCCACTAGAAGCGCAGTACTTC.

This clonotype was seen a few times. The chain employs TRBV6-4 and TRBJ2-1, with 7 bases aligning to TRBD2. Looked up from germline, CDR1 is MRHNA and CDR2 is SNTAGT. The CDR3 contains 15 residues. Germline trimming cut 4 bases from V and 2 bases from J; bases unmatched to any gene: 5. The CDR3 protein is CASSAGGEPYNEQFF. As DNA, the CDR3 is TGTGCCAGCAGTGCTGGGGGGGAGCCCTACAATGAGCAGTTCTTC.

This clonotype has only a few counts. The chain carries TRBV30 and TRBJ2-7; weak D call: TRBD1 (5 bases). The V gene's germline CDR1 is GTSNPN and CDR2 SVGIG (reference sequence). The CDR3 length is 15 residues. The V gene lost 0 bases and the J gene lost 7 bases, with 19 bases spanning the gap. CDR3 in DNA: TGTGCCTGGAGTGTCGCCTACGGAGCGACAGCAGAGCAGTACTTC. It specifies CAWSVAYGATAEQYF.

This clonotype has ten or more counts. The CDR3 region is CASSPYPGLAGGNEQFF. In DNA, the CDR3 is TGCGCCAGCAGCCCCTATCCGGGACTAGCGGGAGGAAATGAGCAGTTCTTC. The chain employs TRBV5-1 and TRBJ2-1, with 15 positions matching TRBD2. The junction had 9 bases not matched to a gene; V was cut back by 4 bases and J by 7 bases. Germline CDR1 SGHRS, CDR2 YFSETQ. The CDR3 sequence is 17 residues long.

The J gene is TRBJ2-4, the V gene TRBV12-3 or TRBV12-4; possible D gene TRBD2, 6 bases. CDR3 size: 16 residues. Between the trimmed V and J ends, which lost 5 bases and 0 bases, there was a span of 14 bases. The CDR3 region is CASSAGRRIAKNIQYF. Written as DNA, the CDR3 is TGTGCCAGCAGTGCGGGACGGAGAATAGCCAAAAACATTCAGTACTTC.

This clonotype was counted ten times or more. DNA for the CDR3: TGTGCCAGCAGTGAAGCGCGTAGGCAGAACACCGGGGAGCTGTTTTTT. Amino acid sequence: CASSEARRQNTGELFF. The V gene is TRBV2, the J gene TRBJ2-2; the D is unclear. CDR3 size: 16 residues. Trimming stripped 0 bases from V and 1 base from J, with 9 bases between. The germline V gene has CDR1 SNHLY and CDR2 FYNNEI.

This clonotype was seen repeatedly, ten times or more. This chain connects TRBV20-1 to TRBJ2-7; D ambiguous. Germline V CDR1 and CDR2: DFQATT, SNEGSKA (reference sequence). The CDR3 contains 14 residues. V was pared by 6 bases and J by 3 bases, with 18 bases between. CDR3 amino acids: CSAPIGSARYEQYF. CDR3 bases: TGCAGTGCGCCGATTGGCTCTGCCCGCTACGAGCAGTACTTC.

This clonotype was recorded a few times. V is TRBV7-2 and J is TRBJ2-7; the D gene is possibly TRBD2 (5 bases). V dropped 3 bases and J dropped 2 bases, with 17 bases sitting between them. Germline V gives CDR1 SGHTA, CDR2 FQGNSA. CDR3 length equals 16 residues. CDR3 coding DNA: TGTGCCAGCAGCTTCTTCGGGGTAGGCATCACCTACGAGCAGTACTTC. Its protein is CASSFFGVGITYEQYF.

This clonotype was seen at least ten times. The chain uses TRBV7-2 and TRBJ2-7, with 7 bases lining up with TRBD2. V trimming: 4 bases; J trimming: 4 bases; junction bases outside the gene matches: 4. The germline V gene has CDR1 SGHTA and CDR2 FQGNSA. The CDR3 totals 13 residues. This chain's CDR3 is CASSYTGGYEQYF. CDR3 coding DNA: TGTGCCAGCAGCTACACGGGGGGTTACGAGCAGTACTTC.

This clonotype came up a few times. This sequence joins TRBV18 and TRBJ1-2; the D is unclear. The CDR3 totals 15 residues. Trimming pared 1 base from V and 4 bases from J, leaving 13 bases between. Germline loops: CDR1 KGHSH, CDR2 LQKENI. The CDR3 DNA reads as TGTGCCAGCTCACCACAAGCCCGGCGAGGCTATGGCTACACCTTC. Translation: CASSPQARRGYGYTF.

This clonotype was counted only a few times. The chain couples TRBV15 to TRBJ1-5; D is undetermined. This CDR3 spans 13 amino acids. Trimming took off 4 bases at V and 4 bases at J, with 8 bases between the two ends. Germline values: CDR1 LNHNV, CDR2 YYDKDF (reference sequence). The CDR3 loop is CATSMTQNQPQHF. The CDR3 DNA reads TGTGCCACCAGCATGACACAGAATCAGCCCCAGCATTTT.